This T cell receptor (beta chain) came from a study of T cell changes during pregnancy in multiple sclerosis. The germline V and J ends were trimmed by 3 bases and 8 bases, with 19 bases remaining between them. The CDR3 sequence is 16 residues long. CDR1 is ENHRY and CDR2 is SYGVKD in the germline V gene. The data were produced by immunoSEQ multiplex PCR, yet TCRdb's version contains in-frame clones alone and is incomplete. The data hold fewer than 70,000 clones, with roughly 93% observed a single time. The specimen was peripheral blood, collected in the third trimester of pregnancy. V usage is TRBV10-3 and J usage is TRBJ2-2; D is perhaps TRBD2 (7 bases). The receptor was isolated from a female donor with multiple sclerosis, enrolled in a pregnancy study. CDR3 sequence (DNA): TGTGCCATCAGTGACTCTAGGGGGGGTGGAGTTGGGGAGCTGTTTTTT. Protein: CAISDSRGGGVGELFF.